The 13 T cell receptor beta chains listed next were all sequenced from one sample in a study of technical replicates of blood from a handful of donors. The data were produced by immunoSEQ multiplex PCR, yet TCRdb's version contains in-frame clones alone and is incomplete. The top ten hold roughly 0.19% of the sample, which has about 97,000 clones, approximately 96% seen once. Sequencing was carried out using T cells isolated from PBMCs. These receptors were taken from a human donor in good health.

The DNA of the CDR3 is TGTGCCAGCAGGAACCGGGACAGGGGTTACACTGAAGCTTTCTTT. Its protein is CASRNRDRGYTEAFF. V and J are TRBV28 and TRBJ1-1, with 10 positions matching TRBD1. This CDR3 has 15 residues. Germline values: CDR1 MDHEN, CDR2 SYDVKM. J gave up 3 bases and V 6 bases, and 7 bases lay outside the gene matches.

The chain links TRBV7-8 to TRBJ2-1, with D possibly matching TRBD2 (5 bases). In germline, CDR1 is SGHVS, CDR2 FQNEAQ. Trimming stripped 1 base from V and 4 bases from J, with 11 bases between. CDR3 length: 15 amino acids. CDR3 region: CASSLGGVSYNEQFF. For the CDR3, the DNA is TGTGCCAGCAGCTTAGGGGGAGTCTCATACAATGAGCAGTTCTTC.

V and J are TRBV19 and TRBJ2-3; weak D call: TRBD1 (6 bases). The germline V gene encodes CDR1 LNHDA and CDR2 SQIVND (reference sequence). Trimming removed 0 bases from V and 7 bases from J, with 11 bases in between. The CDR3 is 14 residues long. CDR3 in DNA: TGTGCCAGTAGTATAGAAGCCAGGGGTAATACGCAGTATTTT. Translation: CASSIEARGNTQYF.

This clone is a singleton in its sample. CDR3 loop: CATSRGQGLTDTQYF. The DNA of the CDR3 is TGTGCCACCAGCAGGGGTCAGGGCCTCACAGATACGCAGTATTTT. This chain joins TRBV15 and TRBJ2-3; TRBD1 might be the D (5 bases). Germline-derived CDR1 and CDR2 are LNHNV and YYDKDF (reference sequence). Trimming removed 3 bases at V and 2 bases at J, with 12 bases between. CDR3 length: 15 residues.

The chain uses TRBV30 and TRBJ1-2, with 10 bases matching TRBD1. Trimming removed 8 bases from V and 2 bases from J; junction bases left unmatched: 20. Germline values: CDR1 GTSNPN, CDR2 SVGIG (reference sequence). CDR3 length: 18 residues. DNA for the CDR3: TGTGCCCGATACGGCGGGATTGGACAGGGGGTGAGAAACTATGGCTACACCTTC. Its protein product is CARYGGIGQGVRNYGYTF.

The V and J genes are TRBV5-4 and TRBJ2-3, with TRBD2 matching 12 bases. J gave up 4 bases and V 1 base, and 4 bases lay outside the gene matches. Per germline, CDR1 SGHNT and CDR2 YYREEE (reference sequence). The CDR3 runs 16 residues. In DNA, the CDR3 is TGTGCCAGCAGCTTGCCCCTAGCGGGGGGGGCAGATACGCAGTATTTT. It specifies CASSLPLAGGADTQYF.

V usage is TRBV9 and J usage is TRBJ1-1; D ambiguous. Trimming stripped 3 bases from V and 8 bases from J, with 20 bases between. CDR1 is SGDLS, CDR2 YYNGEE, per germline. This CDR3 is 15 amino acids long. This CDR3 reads CASSAPGTGGKEAFF. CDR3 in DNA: TGTGCCAGCAGCGCCCCTGGTACGGGAGGCAAAGAAGCTTTCTTT.

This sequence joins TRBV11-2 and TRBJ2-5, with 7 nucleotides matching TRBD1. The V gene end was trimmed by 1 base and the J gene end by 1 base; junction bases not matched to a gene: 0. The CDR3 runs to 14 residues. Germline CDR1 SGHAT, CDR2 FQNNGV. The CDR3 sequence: CASSLGQGQETQYF. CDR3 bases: TGTGCCAGCAGCTTAGGACAGGGCCAAGAGACCCAGTACTTC.

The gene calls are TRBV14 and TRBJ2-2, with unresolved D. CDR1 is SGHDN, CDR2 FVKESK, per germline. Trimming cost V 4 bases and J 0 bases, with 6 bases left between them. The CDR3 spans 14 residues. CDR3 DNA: TGTGCCAGCAGCCCTCGTACGAACACCGGGGAGCTGTTTTTT. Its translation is CASSPRTNTGELFF. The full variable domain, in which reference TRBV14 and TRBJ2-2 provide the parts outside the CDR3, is EAGVTQFPSHSVIEKGQTVTLRCDPISGHDNLYWYRRVMGKEIKFLLHFVKESKQDESGMPNNRFLAERTGGTYSTLKVQPAELEDSGVYFCASSPRTNTGELFFGEGSRLTVL.

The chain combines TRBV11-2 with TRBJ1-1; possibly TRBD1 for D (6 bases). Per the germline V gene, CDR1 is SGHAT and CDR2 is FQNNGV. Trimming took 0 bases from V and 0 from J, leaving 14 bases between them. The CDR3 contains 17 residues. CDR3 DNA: TGTGCCAGCAGCTTAGATCTCACAGGGACCATGAACACTGAAGCTTTCTTT. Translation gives CASSLDLTGTMNTEAFF.

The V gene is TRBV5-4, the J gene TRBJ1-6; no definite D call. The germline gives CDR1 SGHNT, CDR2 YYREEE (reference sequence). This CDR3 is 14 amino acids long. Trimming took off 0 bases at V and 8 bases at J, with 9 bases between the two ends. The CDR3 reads CASSLGSGDSPLHF. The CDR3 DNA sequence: TGTGCCAGCAGCTTGGGGTCAGGCGATTCACCCCTCCACTTT.

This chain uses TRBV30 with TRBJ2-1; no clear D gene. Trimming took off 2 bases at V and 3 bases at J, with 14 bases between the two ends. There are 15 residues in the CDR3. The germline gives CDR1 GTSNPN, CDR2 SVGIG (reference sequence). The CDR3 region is CAWSSSVAVYNEQFF. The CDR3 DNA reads TGTGCCTGGAGTTCTTCAGTTGCGGTCTACAATGAGCAGTTCTTC.

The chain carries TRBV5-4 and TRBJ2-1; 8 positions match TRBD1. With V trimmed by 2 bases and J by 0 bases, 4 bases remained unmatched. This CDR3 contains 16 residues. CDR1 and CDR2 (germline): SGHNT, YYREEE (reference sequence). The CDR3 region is CASSFQQGGSYNEQFF. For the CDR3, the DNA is TGTGCCAGCAGCTTTCAACAGGGGGGCTCCTACAATGAGCAGTTCTTC.